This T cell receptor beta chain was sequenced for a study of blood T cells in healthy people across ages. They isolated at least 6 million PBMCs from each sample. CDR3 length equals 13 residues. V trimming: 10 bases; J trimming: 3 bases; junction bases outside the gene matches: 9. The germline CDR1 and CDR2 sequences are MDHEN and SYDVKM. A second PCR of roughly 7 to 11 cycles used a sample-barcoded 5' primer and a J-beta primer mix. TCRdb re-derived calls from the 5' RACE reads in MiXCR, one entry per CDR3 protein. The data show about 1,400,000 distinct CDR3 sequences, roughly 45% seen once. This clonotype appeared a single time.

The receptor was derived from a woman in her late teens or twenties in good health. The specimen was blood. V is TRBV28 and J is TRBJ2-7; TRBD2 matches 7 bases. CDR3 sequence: CATTPGGLYEQYF. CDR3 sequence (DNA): TGTGCCACCACGCCGGGGGGACTCTACGAGCAGTACTTC.